This T cell receptor (beta chain) comes out of a study of patients and donors after allogeneic stem cell transplantation. One entry per CDR3 protein results from TCRdb running MiXCR on the RT-PCR reads. The repertoire has about 960,000 distinct CDR3 sequences, over 15% of them found once; the top ten carry roughly 6%. The CDR3 is 14 residues long. Germline CDR1 DFQATT, CDR2 SNEGSKA (reference sequence). J was trimmed by 8 bases and V by 3 bases; bases with no gene match: 9. Only a few counts were recorded for this clonotype. Sequencing was performed on blood, either unsorted or a sorted T cell fraction (not recorded which). The receptor's source is a human donor who was either an allogeneic HSCT recipient or a stem cell or donor lymphocyte infusion donor (not recorded which). It is not recorded whose cells these are; they may come from a transplant donor. This chain links TRBV20-1 with TRBJ2-1; 8 nucleotides line up with TRBD2. Here the CDR3 reads CSASAGGATDEQFF. In nucleotides, the CDR3 is TGCAGTGCTAGCGCGGGGGGTGCCACGGATGAGCAGTTCTTC.